The T cell receptor beta chain described here comes from a study of shared clonotypes between healthy human individuals. General study findings and limits: Incompleteness in sorted-subset sequencing, despite large depth, was shown by rarefaction.

CD4+ cell separation produced CD45RA+ naive and CD45RA-negative memory subsets. As to this clone: The antigen is not known.

Per the original methods: There were no quality scores in the junction-only immunoSEQ sequences, so filtering differed. TCRdb's table, derived via immunoSEQ multiplex PCR, lists solely in-frame clones and lacks some. From that table come the V and J calls and clone size; the DNA was used to work out D and trimming. This sample has roughly 530,000 clones, with 90% to 97% found just once. CDR1 is MGHDK, CDR2 SYGVNS, per germline. The CDR3 consists of 15 residues. Trimming took off 1 base at V and 6 bases at J, with 13 bases between the two ends. This rearrangement joins TRBV25-1 to TRBJ2-1, with unresolved D. The source material was naive CD4+ T cells sorted from blood. The subset here: CD45RA+ positively selected. The sequence derives from a woman in her twenties or thirties in good health. CDR3 residues: CASSEFSQNGNEQFF. As DNA, the CDR3 is TGTGCCAGCAGTGAATTCTCCCAGAATGGCAATGAGCAGTTCTTC.